The 23 T cell receptor beta chains below come from one sample, sequenced in a study of blood T cell repertoires in COVID-19. Profiling relied on immunoSEQ multiplex PCR, and the TCRdb table lists in-frame clones only, not all of them. This sample has about 160,000 clones, with roughly 90% found just once. The sample comprised peripheral blood. These receptors originate from a man between 60 and 75 years old with acute or convalescent COVID-19.

J is TRBJ2-2 and V is TRBV10-1; D not certain. The CDR3 has 14 residues. The V gene lost 5 bases and the J gene lost 1 base, with 8 bases spanning the gap. The germline V gene encodes CDR1 WNHNN and CDR2 SYGVQD (reference sequence). CDR3 sequence reads: CASSLRRNTGELFF. CDR3 in DNA: TGCGCCAGCAGTCTCCGGAGGAACACCGGGGAGCTGTTTTTT.

V is TRBV11-2 and J is TRBJ2-2; D is uncertain. The length of the CDR3 is 15 residues. CDR1 and CDR2 (germline): SGHAT, FQNNGV. V shed 4 bases and J shed 2 bases, with 11 bases lying between them. The CDR3 spells CASSSHGGNTGELFF. The CDR3 DNA reads as TGTGCCAGCAGCTCCCACGGCGGCAACACCGGGGAGCTGTTTTTT.

The rearrangement uses TRBV5-5 and TRBJ2-3; a possible D gene is TRBD1 (5 bases). V lost 4 bases, J lost 6 bases, and 9 bases lay in between. The CDR3 is 12 residues long. Germline assignment: CDR1 SGHKS and CDR2 YYEKEE (reference sequence). In DNA form, the CDR3 reads TGTGCCAGCAGCAGACAGAGGGATACGCAGTATTTT. Amino acids: CASSRQRDTQYF.

The chain links TRBV3-1 (or the pseudogene TRBV3-2) to TRBJ2-3, with 7 bases fitting TRBD2. The CDR3 length is 15 residues. The ends lost 0 bases at V and 8 bases at J; junction bases unmatched: 8. CDR1 is LGHDT, CDR2 YNNKEL, per germline (reference sequence). The CDR3 nucleotides are TGTGCCAGCAGCCAAGAGGCTAGCGGAAGTGGTACGCAGTATTTT. This encodes CASSQEASGSGTQYF.

The chain links TRBV30 to TRBJ2-4; a weak D match, TRBD1 (6 bases). This CDR3 region has 14 residues. Germline V CDR1 and CDR2: GTSNPN, SVGIG (reference sequence). V was clipped by 2 bases and J by 6 bases, with 14 bases between them. In DNA, the CDR3 is TGTGCCTGGAGTCCGACAGGCCAATCAAACATTCAGTACTTC. Its protein is CAWSPTGQSNIQYF.

The chain carries TRBV11-2 and TRBJ2-3, with D unresolved. Trimming took 1 base from V and 6 from J, leaving 11 bases between them. Germline V lookup: CDR1 SGHAT, CDR2 FQNNGV. CDR3 length equals 14 residues. CDR3 sequence reads: CASSLVPQWDTQYF. The DNA of the CDR3 is TGTGCCAGCAGCTTAGTACCCCAGTGGGATACGCAGTATTTT.

The CDR3 spells CASSLNDGYQPQHF. The CDR3 DNA sequence: TGTGCCAGCAGTTTAAACGATGGCTATCAGCCCCAGCATTTT. The chain recombines TRBV27 with TRBJ1-5; D is uncertain. Trimming cost V 2 bases and J 5 bases, with 10 bases left between them. The CDR3 runs to 14 residues. From germline, CDR1 is MNHEY and CDR2 SMNVEV (reference sequence).

This clone was counted a few times. CDR3 protein: CASSQGKGQPQHF. In DNA form, the CDR3 reads TGCGCCAGCAGCCAGGGGAAGGGGCAGCCCCAGCATTTT. The gene calls are TRBV4-3 and TRBJ1-5; D may be TRBD1 (5 bases). The V gene's germline CDR1 is LGHNA and CDR2 YSLEER. The CDR3 is 13 amino acids. V shed 3 bases and J shed 7 bases, with 10 bases lying between them.

The chain has TRBV6-2 or TRBV6-3 and TRBJ2-5; 8 positions agree with TRBD1. Germline V gene lookup returns CDR1 MNHEY and CDR2 SVGEGT. This CDR3 is built from 16 residues. V was clipped by 3 bases and J by 5 bases; unmatched bases: 11. The CDR3 region is CASSYIRTGRGETQYF. DNA for the CDR3: TGTGCCAGCAGTTATATCAGGACAGGGCGTGGGGAGACCCAGTACTTC.

This chain connects TRBV6-5 to TRBJ2-5; the match to TRBD1 covers 7 bases. From germline, CDR1 is MNHEY and CDR2 SVGAGI. This CDR3 is built from 15 residues. The V and J ends lost 8 bases and 0 bases, in that order; junction bases with no gene match: 9. CDR3 nucleotides: TGTGCCAGCTCATCCGGGACAGTGTACCAAGAGACCCAGTACTTC. Protein product: CASSSGTVYQETQYF.

This clone was seen only once. The rearrangement links TRBV2 to TRBJ2-3, with 10 positions matching TRBD2. The CDR3 sequence is 20 residues long. Germline-derived CDR1 and CDR2 are SNHLY and FYNNEI. V lost 0 bases to trimming and J lost 0 bases; unmatched junction nucleotides: 12. The CDR3 DNA follows: TGTGCCAGCAGTGAAGCCCGGACTAGCGGCATACGACCAAGCACAGATACGCAGTATTTT. Amino acids: CASSEARTSGIRPSTDTQYF. Filled out from reference TRBV2 and TRBJ2-3, the complete variable domain reads EPEVTQTPSHQVTQMGQEVILRCVPISNHLYFYWYRQILGQKVEFLVSFYNNEISEKSEIFDDQFSVERPDGSNFTLKIRSTKLEDSAMYFCASSEARTSGIRPSTDTQYFGPGTRLTVL.

The chain carries TRBV4-1 and TRBJ2-1; D is unclear. Germline CDR1 is MGHRA and CDR2 is YSYEKL. This CDR3 comprises 13 residues. V lost 4 bases, J lost 6 bases, and 10 bases lay in between. CDR3 DNA: TGCGCCAGCAGCCCTCTAGTGCCCAATGAGCAGTTCTTC. It codes for CASSPLVPNEQFF.

V and J are TRBV4-1 and TRBJ1-4; 9 bases align to TRBD1. CDR1 and CDR2 from the germline V gene are MGHRA and YSYEKL. V dropped 1 base and J dropped 8; count of bases not matched to a gene: 2. The CDR3 sequence is 14 residues long. CDR3 sequence: CASSQGGTGEKLFF. As DNA, the CDR3 is TGCGCCAGCAGCCAAGGCGGGACAGGGGAAAAACTGTTTTTT.

The DNA for the CDR3 is TGTGCCAGCAGATCCTACAGGGGAGTAGAGACCCAGTACTTC. Translated, it gives CASRSYRGVETQYF. This chain uses TRBV5-5 with TRBJ2-5; 7 nucleotides match TRBD1. Trimming took 5 bases from V and 4 from J; bases not matched to a gene: 8. This CDR3 is 14 amino acids long. CDR1 and CDR2 (germline): SGHKS, YYEKEE (reference sequence).

V is TRBV7-2 and J is TRBJ2-7; possible D gene TRBD2, 5 bases. Trimming shortened V by 5 bases and J by 4 bases, and 18 bases separated the two germline ends. This CDR3 has 15 residues. Germline CDR1 SGHTA, CDR2 FQGNSA. The CDR3 region has the DNA TGTGCCAGCAGCGTACACTCAGCTCGGGGTTACGAGCAGTACTTC. Protein: CASSVHSARGYEQYF.

The gene calls are TRBV30 and TRBJ1-2; possibly TRBD1 for D (6 bases). Germline CDR1 and CDR2: GTSNPN and SVGIG (reference sequence). The CDR3 spans 13 residues. Trimming removed 5 bases at V and 6 bases at J, with 16 bases between. The CDR3 sequence: CAWESNRVDGYTF. Written as DNA, the CDR3 is TGTGCCTGGGAATCTAACAGGGTTGATGGCTACACCTTC.

This chain connects TRBV1 to TRBJ2-7; TRBD1 was called by the table and not checked on the DNA. TRBV1 has pseudogene status. The CDR3 contains 15 residues. In DNA form, the CDR3 reads TGCACCAGCCCCGGATTCCCGGGACACCTCTACGAGCAGTACTTC. Translating gives CTSPGFPGHLYEQYF.

This rearrangement joins TRBV20-1 to TRBJ2-7; 8 bases align to TRBD1. The CDR3 spans 11 residues. Germline V gene lookup returns CDR1 DFQATT and CDR2 SNEGSKA (reference sequence). V dropped 6 bases and J dropped 3; count of bases not matched to a gene: 1. In nucleotides, the CDR3 is TGCAGTGCGGGGACAGGCTACGAGCAGTACTTC. It yields the protein CSAGTGYEQYF.

This chain links TRBV30 with TRBJ2-1, with D possibly matching TRBD2 (6 bases). Per germline, CDR1 GTSNPN and CDR2 SVGIG (reference sequence). This CDR3 is 15 amino acids long. The V gene lost 6 bases and the J gene lost 7 bases, with 22 bases spanning the gap. The CDR3 region is CACRVGGATPNEQFF. The DNA of the CDR3 is TGTGCCTGTAGGGTCGGAGGGGCGACTCCAAATGAGCAGTTCTTC.

The V and J genes are TRBV19 and TRBJ2-1; maybe TRBD1 (6 bases). CDR1 is LNHDA, CDR2 SQIVND, per germline (reference sequence). Trimming removed 2 bases at V and 5 bases at J, with 22 bases between. The CDR3 is 18 residues long. The CDR3, as DNA: TGTGCCAGTAGTATATACCGGGACATAGGAGGAAGGAACAATGAGCAGTTCTTC. Encoded protein: CASSIYRDIGGRNNEQFF.

The V and J genes are TRBV19 and TRBJ1-4, with D possibly TRBD1 on 5 matching bases. Per the germline V gene, CDR1 is LNHDA and CDR2 is SQIVND (reference sequence). This CDR3 comprises 16 residues. The germline V and J ends were trimmed by 8 bases and 6 bases, with 22 bases remaining between them. CDR3 nucleotide sequence: TGTGCCAGTGGGAATAACAGGAGGGGAGTGGATGAAAAACTGTTTTTT. This gives the protein CASGNNRRGVDEKLFF.

This chain joins TRBV11-2 and TRBJ2-7; 7 bases line up with TRBD1. Germline-derived CDR1 and CDR2 are SGHAT and FQNNGV. V dropped 0 bases and J dropped 9; count of bases not matched to a gene: 8. This CDR3 contains 14 residues. Here the CDR3 reads CASSLETGTSGQYF. The CDR3 nucleotides read TGTGCCAGCAGCTTAGAGACAGGGACCAGTGGGCAGTACTTC. The full variable domain, in which reference TRBV11-2 and TRBJ2-7 provide the parts outside the CDR3, is EAGVAQSPRYKIIEKRQSVAFWCNPISGHATLYWYQQILGQGPKLLIQFQNNGVVDDSQLPKDRFSAERLKGVDSTLKIQPAKLEDSAVYLCASSLETGTSGQYFGPGTRLTVT.

This rearrangement joins TRBV6-5 to TRBJ1-6; no definite D call. The V and J ends lost 0 bases and 6 bases respectively, with 9 bases between them. The CDR3 extends over 15 amino acids. The germline V gene encodes CDR1 MNHEY and CDR2 SVGAGI. As DNA, the CDR3 is TGTGCCAGCAGTTACTCTAGCTCGGGTAATTCACCCCTCCACTTT. Protein sequence: CASSYSSSGNSPLHF.